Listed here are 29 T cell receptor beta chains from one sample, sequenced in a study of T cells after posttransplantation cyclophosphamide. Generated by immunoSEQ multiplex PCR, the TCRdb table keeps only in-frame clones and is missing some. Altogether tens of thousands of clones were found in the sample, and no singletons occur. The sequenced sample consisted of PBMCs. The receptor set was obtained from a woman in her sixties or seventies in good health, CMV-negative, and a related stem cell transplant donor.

The CDR3 loop reads CASSLLGAQNIQYF. The CDR3 region has the DNA TGTGCCAGCAGTTTGTTAGGGGCGCAAAACATTCAGTACTTC. The chain recombines TRBV12-3 or TRBV12-4 with TRBJ2-4; D possibly corresponds to TRBD1 (5 bases). V was cut by 3 bases and J by 5 bases, with 11 bases left in between. The CDR3 is 14 residues long.

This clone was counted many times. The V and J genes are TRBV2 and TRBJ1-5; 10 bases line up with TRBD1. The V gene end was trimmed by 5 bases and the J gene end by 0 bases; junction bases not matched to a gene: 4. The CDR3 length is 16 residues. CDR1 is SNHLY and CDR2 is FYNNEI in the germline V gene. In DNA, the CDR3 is TGTGCCAGCAGTTTGGGACAGGGGTTTAGCAATCAGCCCCAGCATTTT. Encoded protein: CASSLGQGFSNQPQHF.

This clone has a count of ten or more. CDR3 DNA: TGTGCCAGCAGCTCTGTGGGACTGTTGAACACTGAAGCTTTCTTT. Its translation is CASSSVGLLNTEAFF. V and J are TRBV7-2 and TRBJ1-1; D is possibly TRBD1 (5 bases). Trimming cost V 4 bases and J 0 bases, with 12 bases left between them. Germline values: CDR1 SGHTA, CDR2 FQGNSA. The CDR3 has 15 amino acids.

In nucleotides, the CDR3 is TGTGCCAGCAGTTTTGGACAGACGGGTCAGCCCCAGCATTTT. Encoded protein: CASSFGQTGQPQHF. The V call is TRBV27, the J call TRBJ1-5; D is perhaps TRBD1 (6 bases). The CDR3 sequence is 14 residues long. The germline V and J ends were trimmed by 3 bases and 6 bases, with 12 bases remaining between them. Germline lookup yields CDR1 MNHEY and CDR2 SMNVEV (reference sequence).

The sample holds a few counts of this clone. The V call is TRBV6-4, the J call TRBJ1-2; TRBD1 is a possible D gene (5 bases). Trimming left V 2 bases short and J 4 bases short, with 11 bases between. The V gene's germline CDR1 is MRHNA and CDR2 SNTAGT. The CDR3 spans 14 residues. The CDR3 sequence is CASSDGGVGYGYTF. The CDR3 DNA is TGTGCCAGCAGTGACGGAGGGGTTGGCTATGGCTACACCTTC.

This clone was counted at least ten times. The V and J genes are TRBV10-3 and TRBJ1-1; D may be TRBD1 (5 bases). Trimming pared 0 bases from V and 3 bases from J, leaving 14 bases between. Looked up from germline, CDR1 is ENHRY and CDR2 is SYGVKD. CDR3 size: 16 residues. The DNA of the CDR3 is TGTGCCATCAGTGAGTCAACAGGACGTAGGGACACTGAAGCTTTCTTT. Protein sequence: CAISESTGRRDTEAFF.

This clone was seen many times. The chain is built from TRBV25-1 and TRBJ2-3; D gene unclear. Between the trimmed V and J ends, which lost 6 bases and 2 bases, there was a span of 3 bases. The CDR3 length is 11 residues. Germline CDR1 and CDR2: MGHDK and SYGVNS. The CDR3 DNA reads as TGTGCCAGCAGCTTCACAGATACGCAGTATTTT. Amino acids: CASSFTDTQYF.

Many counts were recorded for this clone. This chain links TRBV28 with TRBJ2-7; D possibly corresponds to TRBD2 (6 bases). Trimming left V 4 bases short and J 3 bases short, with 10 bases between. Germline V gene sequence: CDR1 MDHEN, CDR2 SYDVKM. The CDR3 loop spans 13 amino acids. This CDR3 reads CASSSGLLYEQYF. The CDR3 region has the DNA TGTGCCAGCAGTTCGGGACTTCTCTACGAGCAGTACTTC.

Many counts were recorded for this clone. The chain's CDR3 is CASSQGSRSYEQYF. CDR3 in DNA: TGTGCCAGCAGTCAGGGGTCTCGGTCGTACGAGCAGTACTTC. The chain links TRBV12-3 or TRBV12-4 to TRBJ2-7, with D tentatively TRBD1 (6 bases). Trimming pared 5 bases from V and 4 bases from J, leaving 15 bases between. This CDR3 contains 14 residues.

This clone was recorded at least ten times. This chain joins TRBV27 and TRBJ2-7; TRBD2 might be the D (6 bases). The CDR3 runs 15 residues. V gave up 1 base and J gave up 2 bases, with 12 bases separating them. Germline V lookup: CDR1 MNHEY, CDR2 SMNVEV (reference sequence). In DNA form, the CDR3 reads TGTGCCAGCAGTTTATTTCTGGAGGGCCCCTACGAGCAGTACTTC. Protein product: CASSLFLEGPYEQYF.

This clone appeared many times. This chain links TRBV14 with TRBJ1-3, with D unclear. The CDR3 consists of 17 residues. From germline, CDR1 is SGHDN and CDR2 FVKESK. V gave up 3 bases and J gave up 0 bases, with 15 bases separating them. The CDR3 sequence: CASSQDVGLLSGNTIYF. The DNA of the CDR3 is TGTGCCAGCAGCCAGGACGTAGGACTCCTCTCTGGAAACACCATATATTTT.

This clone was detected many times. The CDR3, as DNA: TGTGCCACCAGTGATTTGGCAGGGGGCAATGAGCAGTTCTTC. Residues: CATSDLAGGNEQFF. This chain links TRBV24-1 with TRBJ2-1, with 7 positions matching TRBD1. CDR1 KGHDR and CDR2 SFDVKD come from the germline V gene. V gave up 0 bases and J gave up 6 bases; unmatched junction bases: 1. This CDR3 is built from 14 residues.

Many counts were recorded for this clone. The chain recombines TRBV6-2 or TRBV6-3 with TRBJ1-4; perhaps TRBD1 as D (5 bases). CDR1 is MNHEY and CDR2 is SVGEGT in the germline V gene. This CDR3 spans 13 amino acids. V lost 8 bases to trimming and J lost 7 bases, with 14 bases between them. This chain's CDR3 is CASARQGGEKLFF. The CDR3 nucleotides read TGTGCCAGCGCCCGGCAGGGTGGTGAAAAACTGTTTTTT.

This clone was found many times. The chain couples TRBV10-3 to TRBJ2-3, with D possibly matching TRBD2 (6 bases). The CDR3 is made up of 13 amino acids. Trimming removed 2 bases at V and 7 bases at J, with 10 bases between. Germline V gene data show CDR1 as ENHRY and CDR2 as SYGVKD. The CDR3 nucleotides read TGTGCCATCAGTGAGGGGGACTTCCATACGCAGTATTTT. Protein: CAISEGDFHTQYF.

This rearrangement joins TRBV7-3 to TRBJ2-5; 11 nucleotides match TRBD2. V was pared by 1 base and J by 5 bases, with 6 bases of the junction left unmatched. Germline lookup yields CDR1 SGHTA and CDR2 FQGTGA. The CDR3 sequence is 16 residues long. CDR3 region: CASSLSSGGAGETQYF. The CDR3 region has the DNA TGTGCCAGCAGCTTAAGTAGCGGGGGGGCTGGGGAGACCCAGTACTTC. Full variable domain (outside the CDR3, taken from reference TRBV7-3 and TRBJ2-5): GAGVSQTPSNKVTEKGKYVELRCDPISGHTALYWYRQSLGQGPEFLIYFQGTGAADDSGLPNDRFFAVRPEGSVSTLKIQRTERGDSAVYLCASSLSSGGAGETQYFGPGTRLLVL.

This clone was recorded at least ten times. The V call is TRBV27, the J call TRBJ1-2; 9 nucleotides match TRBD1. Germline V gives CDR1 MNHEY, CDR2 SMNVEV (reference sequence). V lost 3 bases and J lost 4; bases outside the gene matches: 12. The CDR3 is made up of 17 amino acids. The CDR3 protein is CASSFGTGGPNFYGYTF. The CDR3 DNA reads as TGTGCCAGCAGTTTCGGAACAGGGGGCCCCAATTTCTATGGCTACACCTTC.

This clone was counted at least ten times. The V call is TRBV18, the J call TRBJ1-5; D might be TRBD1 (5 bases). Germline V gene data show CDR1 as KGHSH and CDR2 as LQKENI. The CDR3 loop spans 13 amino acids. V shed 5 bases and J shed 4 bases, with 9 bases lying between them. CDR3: CASSGGRNQPQHF. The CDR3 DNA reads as TGTGCCAGCTCAGGGGGGAGGAATCAGCCCCAGCATTTT.

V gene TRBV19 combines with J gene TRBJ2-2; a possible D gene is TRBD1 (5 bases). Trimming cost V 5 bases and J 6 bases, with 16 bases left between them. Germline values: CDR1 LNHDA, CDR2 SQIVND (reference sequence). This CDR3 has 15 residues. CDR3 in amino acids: CASSLRGSRPGELFF. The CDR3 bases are TGTGCCAGTAGTCTTAGGGGTAGCCGACCCGGGGAGCTGTTTTTT.

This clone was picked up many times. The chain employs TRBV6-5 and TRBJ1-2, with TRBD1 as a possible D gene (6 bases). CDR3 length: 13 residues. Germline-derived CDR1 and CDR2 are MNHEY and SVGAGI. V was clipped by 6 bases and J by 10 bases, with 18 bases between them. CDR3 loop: CASSKTGLLDYTF. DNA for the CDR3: TGTGCCAGCAGCAAAACAGGGCTTTTGGACTACACCTTC.

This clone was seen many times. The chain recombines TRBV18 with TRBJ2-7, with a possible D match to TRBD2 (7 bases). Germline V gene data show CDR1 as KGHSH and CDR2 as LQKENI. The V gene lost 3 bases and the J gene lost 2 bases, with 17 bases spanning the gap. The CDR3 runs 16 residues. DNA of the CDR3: TGTGCCAGCTCACCTGGTCTCGGCGGGGGCGCCTACGAGCAGTACTTC. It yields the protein CASSPGLGGGAYEQYF.

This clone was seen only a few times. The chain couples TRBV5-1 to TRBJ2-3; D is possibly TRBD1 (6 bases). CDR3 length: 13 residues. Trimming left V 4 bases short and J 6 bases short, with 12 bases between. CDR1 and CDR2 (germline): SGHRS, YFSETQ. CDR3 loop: CASSTDRTDTQYF. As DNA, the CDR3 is TGCGCCAGCAGCACAGACAGGACCGATACGCAGTATTTT.

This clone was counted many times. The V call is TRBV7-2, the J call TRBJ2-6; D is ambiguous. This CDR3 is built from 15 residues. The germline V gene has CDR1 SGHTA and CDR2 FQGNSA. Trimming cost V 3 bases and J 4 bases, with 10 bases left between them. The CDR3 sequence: CASSFFGTGANVLTF. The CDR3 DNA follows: TGTGCCAGCAGCTTTTTCGGTACCGGGGCCAACGTCCTGACTTTC.

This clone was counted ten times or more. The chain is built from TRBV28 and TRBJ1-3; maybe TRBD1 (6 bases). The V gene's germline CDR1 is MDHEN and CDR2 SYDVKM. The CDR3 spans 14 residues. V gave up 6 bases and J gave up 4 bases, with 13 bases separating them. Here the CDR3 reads CASRETGPGNTIYF. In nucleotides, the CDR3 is TGTGCCAGCAGGGAAACAGGGCCGGGAAACACCATATATTTT.

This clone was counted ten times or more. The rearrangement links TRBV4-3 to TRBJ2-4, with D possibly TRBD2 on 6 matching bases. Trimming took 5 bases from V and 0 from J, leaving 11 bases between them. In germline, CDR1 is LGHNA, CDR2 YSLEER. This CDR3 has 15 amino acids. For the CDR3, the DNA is TGCGCCAGCAGCTTCACCGGGGGAGCCAAAAACATTCAGTACTTC. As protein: CASSFTGGAKNIQYF.

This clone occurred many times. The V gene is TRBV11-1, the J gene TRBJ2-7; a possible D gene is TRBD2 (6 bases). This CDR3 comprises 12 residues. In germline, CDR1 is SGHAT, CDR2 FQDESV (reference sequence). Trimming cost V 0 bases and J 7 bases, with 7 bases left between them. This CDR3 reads CASSLAGLEQYF. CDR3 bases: TGTGCCAGCAGCTTAGCGGGACTGGAGCAGTACTTC.

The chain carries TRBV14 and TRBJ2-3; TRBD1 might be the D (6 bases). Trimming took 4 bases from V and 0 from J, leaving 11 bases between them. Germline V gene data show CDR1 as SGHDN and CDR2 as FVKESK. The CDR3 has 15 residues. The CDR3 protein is CASSPNRVSTDTQYF. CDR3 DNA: TGTGCCAGCAGCCCCAACAGGGTTAGCACAGATACGCAGTATTTT.

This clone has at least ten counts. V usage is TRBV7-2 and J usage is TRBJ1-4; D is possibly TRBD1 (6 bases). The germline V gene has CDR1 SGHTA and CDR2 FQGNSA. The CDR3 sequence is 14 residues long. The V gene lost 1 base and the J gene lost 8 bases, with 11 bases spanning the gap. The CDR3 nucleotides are TGTGCCAGCAGCTTAGGGCAGGGGCGGGAAAAACTGTTTTTT. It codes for CASSLGQGREKLFF.

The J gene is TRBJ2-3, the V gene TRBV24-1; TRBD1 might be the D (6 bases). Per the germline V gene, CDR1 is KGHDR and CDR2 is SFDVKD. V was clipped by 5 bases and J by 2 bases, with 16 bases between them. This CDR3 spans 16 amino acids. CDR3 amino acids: CATSGLGQKVTDTQYF. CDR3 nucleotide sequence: TGTGCCACCAGTGGTCTCGGACAGAAGGTCACAGATACGCAGTATTTT.

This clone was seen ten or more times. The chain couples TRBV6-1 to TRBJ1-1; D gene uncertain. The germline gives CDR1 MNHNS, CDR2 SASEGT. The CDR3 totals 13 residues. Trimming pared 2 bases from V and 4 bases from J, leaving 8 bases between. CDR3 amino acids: CASSEHEGTEAFF. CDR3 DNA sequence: TGTGCCAGCAGTGAACACGAAGGCACTGAAGCTTTCTTT.